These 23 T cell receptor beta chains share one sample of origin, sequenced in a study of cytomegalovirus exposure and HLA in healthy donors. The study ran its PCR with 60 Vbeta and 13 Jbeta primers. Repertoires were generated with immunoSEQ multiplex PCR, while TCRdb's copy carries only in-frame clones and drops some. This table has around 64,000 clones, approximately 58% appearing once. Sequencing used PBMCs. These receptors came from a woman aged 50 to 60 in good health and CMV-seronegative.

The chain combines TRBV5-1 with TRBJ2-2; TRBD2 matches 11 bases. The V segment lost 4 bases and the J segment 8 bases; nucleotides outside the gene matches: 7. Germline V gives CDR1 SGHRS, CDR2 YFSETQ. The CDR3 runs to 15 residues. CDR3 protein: CASSHPLAGAGELFF. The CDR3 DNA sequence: TGCGCCAGCAGCCACCCACTAGCGGGAGCTGGGGAGCTGTTTTTT.

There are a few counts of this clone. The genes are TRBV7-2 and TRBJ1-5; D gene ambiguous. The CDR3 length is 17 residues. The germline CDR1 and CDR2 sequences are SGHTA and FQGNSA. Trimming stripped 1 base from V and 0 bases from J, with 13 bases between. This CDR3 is CASSLDAGTFSNQPQHF. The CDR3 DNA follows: TGTGCCAGCAGCTTAGATGCGGGAACGTTTAGCAATCAGCCCCAGCATTTT.

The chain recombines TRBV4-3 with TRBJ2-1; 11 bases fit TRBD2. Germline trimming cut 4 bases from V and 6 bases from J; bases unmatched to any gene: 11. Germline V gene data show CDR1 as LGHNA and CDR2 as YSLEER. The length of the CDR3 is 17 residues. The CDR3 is CASSPYPGTSGRNEQFF. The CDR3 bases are TGCGCCAGCAGCCCCTATCCCGGGACTAGCGGACGCAATGAGCAGTTCTTC.

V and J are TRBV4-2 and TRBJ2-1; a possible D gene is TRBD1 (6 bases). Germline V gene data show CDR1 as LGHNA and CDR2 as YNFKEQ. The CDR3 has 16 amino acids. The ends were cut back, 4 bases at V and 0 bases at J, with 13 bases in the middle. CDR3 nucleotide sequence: TGTGCCAGCAGCCCGAACAGGGACGTCTCCTACAATGAGCAGTTCTTC. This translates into CASSPNRDVSYNEQFF.

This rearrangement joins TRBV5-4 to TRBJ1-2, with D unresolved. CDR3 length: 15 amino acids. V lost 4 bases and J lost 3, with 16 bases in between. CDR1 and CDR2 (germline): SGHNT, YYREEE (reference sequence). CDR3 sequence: CASSRPEGGHYGYTF. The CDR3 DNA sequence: TGTGCCAGCAGCCGCCCGGAGGGAGGGCACTATGGCTACACCTTC.

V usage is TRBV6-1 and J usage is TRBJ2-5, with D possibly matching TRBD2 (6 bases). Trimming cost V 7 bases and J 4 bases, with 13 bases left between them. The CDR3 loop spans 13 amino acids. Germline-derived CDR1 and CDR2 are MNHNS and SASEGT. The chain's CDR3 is CASTIPGGETQYF. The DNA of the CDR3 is TGTGCCAGCACCATTCCCGGGGGAGAGACCCAGTACTTC.

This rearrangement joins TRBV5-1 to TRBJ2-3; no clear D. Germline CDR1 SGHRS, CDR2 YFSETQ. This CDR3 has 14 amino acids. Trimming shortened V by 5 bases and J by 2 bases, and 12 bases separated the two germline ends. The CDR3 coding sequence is TGCGCCAGCAGTGAGGAGCCCTCCACAGATACGCAGTATTTT. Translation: CASSEEPSTDTQYF.

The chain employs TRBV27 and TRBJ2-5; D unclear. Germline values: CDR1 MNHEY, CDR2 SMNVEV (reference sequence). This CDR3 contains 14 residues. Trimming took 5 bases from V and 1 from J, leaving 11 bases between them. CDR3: CASSPKSPQETQYF. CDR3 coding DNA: TGTGCCAGCAGTCCTAAATCCCCCCAAGAGACCCAGTACTTC.

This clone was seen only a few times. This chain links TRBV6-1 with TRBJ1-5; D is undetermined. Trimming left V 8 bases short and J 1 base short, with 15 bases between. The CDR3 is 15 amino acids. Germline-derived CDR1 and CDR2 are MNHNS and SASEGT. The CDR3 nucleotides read TGTGCCAGCTCCGAGGGTTGGGGAAGCAATCAGCCCCAGCATTTT. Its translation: CASSEGWGSNQPQHF.

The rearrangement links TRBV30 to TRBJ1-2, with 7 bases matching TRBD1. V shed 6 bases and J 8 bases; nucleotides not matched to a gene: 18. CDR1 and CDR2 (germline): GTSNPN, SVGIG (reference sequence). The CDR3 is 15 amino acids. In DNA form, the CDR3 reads TGTGCCTGCCCTATGGGGGACAGACTGCACTGGGGCTACACCTTC. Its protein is CACPMGDRLHWGYTF.

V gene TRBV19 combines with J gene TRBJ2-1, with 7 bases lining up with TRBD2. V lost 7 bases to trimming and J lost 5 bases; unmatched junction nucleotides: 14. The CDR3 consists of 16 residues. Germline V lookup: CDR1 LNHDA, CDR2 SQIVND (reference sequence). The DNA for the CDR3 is TGTGCCAGTATAGGGAGGGTTAGTAATAGAGACAATGAGCAGTTCTTC. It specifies CASIGRVSNRDNEQFF.

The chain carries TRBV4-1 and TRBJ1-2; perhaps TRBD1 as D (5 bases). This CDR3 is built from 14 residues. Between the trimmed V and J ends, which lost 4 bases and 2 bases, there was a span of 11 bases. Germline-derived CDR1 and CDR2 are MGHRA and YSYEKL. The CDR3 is CASSRAGWNYGYTF. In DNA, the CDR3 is TGCGCCAGCAGCCGCGCAGGGTGGAACTATGGCTACACCTTC.

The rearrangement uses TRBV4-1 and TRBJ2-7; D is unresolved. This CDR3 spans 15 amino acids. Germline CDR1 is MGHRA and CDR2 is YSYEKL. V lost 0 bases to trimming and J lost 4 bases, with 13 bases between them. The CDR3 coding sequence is TGCGCCAGCAGCCAAGATCTAGTCTTAATATACGAGCAGTACTTC. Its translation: CASSQDLVLIYEQYF.

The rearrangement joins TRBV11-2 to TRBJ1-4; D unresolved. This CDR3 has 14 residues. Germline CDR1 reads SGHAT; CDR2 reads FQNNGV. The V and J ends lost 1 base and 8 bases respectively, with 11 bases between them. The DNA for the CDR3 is TGTGCCAGCAGCTTAGGACGGGAAGGGGAAAAACTGTTTTTT. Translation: CASSLGREGEKLFF.

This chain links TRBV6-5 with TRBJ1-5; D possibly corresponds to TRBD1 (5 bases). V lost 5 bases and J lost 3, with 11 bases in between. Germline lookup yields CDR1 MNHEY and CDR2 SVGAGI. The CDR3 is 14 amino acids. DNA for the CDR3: TGTGCCAGCAGTAGAGGAGGGGACAATCAGCCCCAGCATTTT. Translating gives CASSRGGDNQPQHF.

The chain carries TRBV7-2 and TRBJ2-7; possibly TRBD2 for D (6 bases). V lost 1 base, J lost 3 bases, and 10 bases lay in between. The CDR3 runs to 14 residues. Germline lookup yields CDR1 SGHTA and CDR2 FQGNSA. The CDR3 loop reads CASSLGLGVYEQYF. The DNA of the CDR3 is TGTGCCAGCAGCTTAGGACTAGGGGTCTACGAGCAGTACTTC.

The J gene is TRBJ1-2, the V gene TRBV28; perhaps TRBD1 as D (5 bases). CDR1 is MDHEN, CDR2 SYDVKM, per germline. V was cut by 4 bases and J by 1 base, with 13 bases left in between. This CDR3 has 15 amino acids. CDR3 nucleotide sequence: TGTGCCAGCAGTTCTCCTGGGGCGTATAACTATGGCTACACCTTC. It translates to CASSSPGAYNYGYTF.

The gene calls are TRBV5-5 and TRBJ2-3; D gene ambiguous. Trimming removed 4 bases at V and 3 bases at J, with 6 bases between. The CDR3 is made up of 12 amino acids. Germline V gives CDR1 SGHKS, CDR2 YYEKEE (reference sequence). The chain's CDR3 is CASSVATDTQYF. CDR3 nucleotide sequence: TGTGCCAGCAGCGTTGCGACAGATACGCAGTATTTT.

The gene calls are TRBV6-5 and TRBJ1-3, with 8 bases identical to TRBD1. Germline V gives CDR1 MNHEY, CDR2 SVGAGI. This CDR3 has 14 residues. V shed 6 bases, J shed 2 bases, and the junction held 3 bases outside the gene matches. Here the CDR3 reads CASRTTGAGNTIYF. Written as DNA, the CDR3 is TGTGCCAGCAGGACGACAGGGGCTGGAAACACCATATATTTT.

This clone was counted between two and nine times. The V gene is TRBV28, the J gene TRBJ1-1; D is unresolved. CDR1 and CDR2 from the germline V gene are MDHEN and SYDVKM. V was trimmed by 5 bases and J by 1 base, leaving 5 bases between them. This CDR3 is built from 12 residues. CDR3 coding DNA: TGTGCCAGCAGTCTCCCGAACACTGAAGCTTTCTTT. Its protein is CASSLPNTEAFF.

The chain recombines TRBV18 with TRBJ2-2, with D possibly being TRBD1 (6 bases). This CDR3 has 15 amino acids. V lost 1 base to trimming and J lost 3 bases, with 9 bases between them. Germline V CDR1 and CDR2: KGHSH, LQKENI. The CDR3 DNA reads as TGTGCCAGCTCACCACGTGCAGGGGACACCGGGGAGCTGTTTTTT. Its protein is CASSPRAGDTGELFF.

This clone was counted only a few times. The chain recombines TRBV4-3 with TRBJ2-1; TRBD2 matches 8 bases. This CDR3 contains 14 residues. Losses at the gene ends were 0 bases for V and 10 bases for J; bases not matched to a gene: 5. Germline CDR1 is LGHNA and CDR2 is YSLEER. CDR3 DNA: TGCGCCAGCAGCCAAGATCCGGGGGGGTACGAGCAGTTCTTC. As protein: CASSQDPGGYEQFF.

Written as DNA, the CDR3 is TGTGCCAGCTCACTCGGACAGGGGTCTGGCTACACCTTC. Translated: CASSLGQGSGYTF. The gene calls are TRBV18 and TRBJ1-2; 9 bases match TRBD1. Germline-derived CDR1 and CDR2 are KGHSH and LQKENI. The CDR3 spans 13 residues. V lost 4 bases, J lost 7 bases, and 4 bases stayed unmatched.